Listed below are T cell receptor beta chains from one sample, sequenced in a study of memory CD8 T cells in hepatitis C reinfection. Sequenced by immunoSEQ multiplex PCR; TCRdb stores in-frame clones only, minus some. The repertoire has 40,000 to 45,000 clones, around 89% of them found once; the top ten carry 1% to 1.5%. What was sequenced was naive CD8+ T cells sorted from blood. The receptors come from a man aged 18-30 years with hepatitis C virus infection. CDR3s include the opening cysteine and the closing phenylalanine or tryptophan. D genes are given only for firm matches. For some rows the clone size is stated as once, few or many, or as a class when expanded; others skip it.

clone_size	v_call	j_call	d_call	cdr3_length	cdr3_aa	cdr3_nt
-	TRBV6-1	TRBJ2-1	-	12	CAVQGRRDEQFF	TGTGCCGTCCAAGGCCGACGGGATGAGCAGTTCTTC
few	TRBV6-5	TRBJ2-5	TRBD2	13	CASSLGLAKTQYF	TGTGCCAGCAGTTTAGGACTAGCGAAGACCCAGTACTTC
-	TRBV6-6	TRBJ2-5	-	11	CATTGIETQYF	TGTGCCACCACGGGGATTGAGACCCAGTACTTC
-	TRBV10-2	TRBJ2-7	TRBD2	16	CASSPLLASGSYEQYF	TGCGCCAGCAGTCCCCTGCTGGCTAGCGGGTCCTACGAGCAGTACTTC
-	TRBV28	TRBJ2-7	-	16	CASSLLEGAAAHEQYF	TGTGCCAGCAGTCTTCTGGAGGGGGCGGCCGCACACGAGCAGTACTTC
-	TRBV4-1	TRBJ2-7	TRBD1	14	CASSRGTGGYEQYF	TGCGCCAGCAGCCGCGGGACAGGGGGGTACGAGCAGTACTTC
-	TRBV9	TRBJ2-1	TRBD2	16	CASSVGGAGNYNEQFF	TGTGCCAGCAGCGTAGGAGGAGCGGGAAATTACAATGAGCAGTTCTTC
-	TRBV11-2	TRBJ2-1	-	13	CASSLEPMHEQFF	TGTGCCAGCAGCTTAGAACCTATGCATGAGCAGTTCTTC
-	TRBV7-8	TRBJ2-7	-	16	CASSFRSYGATYEQYF	TGTGCCAGCAGTTTTCGATCCTATGGGGCTACCTACGAGCAGTACTTC
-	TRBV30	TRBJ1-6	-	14	CAWSATQFNSPLHF	TGTGCCTGGAGCGCTACACAGTTTAATTCACCCCTCCACTTT
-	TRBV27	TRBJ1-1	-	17	CASSLSGGFGMNTEAFF	TGTGCCAGCAGTTTATCAGGGGGTTTCGGAATGAACACTGAAGCTTTCTTT
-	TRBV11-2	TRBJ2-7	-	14	CASRLGEDLYEQYF	TGTGCCAGCAGGTTAGGAGAGGATCTCTACGAGCAGTACTTC
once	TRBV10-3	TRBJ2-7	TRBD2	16	CAISDSYSGGDYEQYF	TGTGCCATCAGTGACTCCTATAGCGGGGGAGACTACGAGCAGTACTTC
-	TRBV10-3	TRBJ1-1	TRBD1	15	CAIRTGDGMNTEAFF	TGTGCCATCAGAACAGGGGACGGGATGAACACTGAAGCTTTCTTT
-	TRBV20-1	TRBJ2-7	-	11	CSASDWYEQYF	TGCAGTGCTTCGGACTGGTACGAGCAGTACTTC
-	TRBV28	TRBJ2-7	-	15	CASSLEGLSSYEQYF	TGTGCCAGCAGCCTCGAGGGTCTTAGCTCCTACGAGCAGTACTTC
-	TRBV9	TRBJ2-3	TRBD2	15	CASSPQTSGTDTQYF	TGTGCCAGCAGCCCCCAAACTAGCGGCACAGATACGCAGTATTTT
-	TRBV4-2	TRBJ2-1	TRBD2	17	CASSQDLASGIYNEQFF	TGTGCCAGCAGCCAAGATTTGGCTAGCGGGATCTACAATGAGCAGTTCTTC
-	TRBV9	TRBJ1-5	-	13	CASSVGYNQPQHF	TGTGCCAGCAGCGTAGGCTACAATCAGCCCCAGCATTTT
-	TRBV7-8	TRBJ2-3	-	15	CASSLGGRGADTQYF	TGTGCCAGCAGCTTGGGGGGCCGGGGGGCAGATACGCAGTATTTT
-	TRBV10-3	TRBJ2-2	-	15	CAISELPPDTGELFF	TGTGCCATCAGTGAGCTTCCGCCGGACACCGGGGAGCTGTTTTTT
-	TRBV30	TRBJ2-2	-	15	CAWSVLQENTGELFF	TGTGCCTGGAGTGTTCTTCAGGAGAACACCGGGGAGCTGTTTTTT